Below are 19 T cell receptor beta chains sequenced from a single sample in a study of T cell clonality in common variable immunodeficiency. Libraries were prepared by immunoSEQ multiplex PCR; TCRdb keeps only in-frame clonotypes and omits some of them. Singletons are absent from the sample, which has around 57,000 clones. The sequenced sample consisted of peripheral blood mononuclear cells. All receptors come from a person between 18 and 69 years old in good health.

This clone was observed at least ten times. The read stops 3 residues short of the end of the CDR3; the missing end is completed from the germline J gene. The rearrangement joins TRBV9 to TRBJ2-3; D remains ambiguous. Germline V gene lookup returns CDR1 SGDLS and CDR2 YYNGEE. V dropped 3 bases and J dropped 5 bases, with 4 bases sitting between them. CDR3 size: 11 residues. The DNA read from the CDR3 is TGTGCCAGCAGCGCCCTAGATACG. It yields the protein CASSALDT. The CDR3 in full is CASSALDTQYF.

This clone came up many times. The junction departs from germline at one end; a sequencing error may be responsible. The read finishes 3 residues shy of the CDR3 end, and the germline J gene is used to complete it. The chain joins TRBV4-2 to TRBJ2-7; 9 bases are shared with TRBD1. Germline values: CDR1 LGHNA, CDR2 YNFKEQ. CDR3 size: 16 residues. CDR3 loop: CASSQGGDRVSYEQYF. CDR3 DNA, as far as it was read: TGCGCCAGCAGCCAAGGCGGGGACAGGGTGTCCTACGAG.

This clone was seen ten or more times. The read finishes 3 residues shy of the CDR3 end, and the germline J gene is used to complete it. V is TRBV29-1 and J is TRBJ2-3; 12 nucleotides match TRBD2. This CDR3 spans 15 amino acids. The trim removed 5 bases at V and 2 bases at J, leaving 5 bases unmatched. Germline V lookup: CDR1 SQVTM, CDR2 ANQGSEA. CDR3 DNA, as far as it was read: TGCAGCGTTCGACTAGCGGGGGACTTCACAGATACG. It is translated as CSVRLAGDFTDT. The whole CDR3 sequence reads CSVRLAGDFTDTQYF.

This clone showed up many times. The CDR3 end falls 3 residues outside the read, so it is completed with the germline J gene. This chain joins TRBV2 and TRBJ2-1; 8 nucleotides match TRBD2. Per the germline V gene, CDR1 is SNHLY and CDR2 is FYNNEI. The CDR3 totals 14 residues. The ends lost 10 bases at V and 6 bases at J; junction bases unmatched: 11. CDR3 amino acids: CAKQSGRMGNEQFF. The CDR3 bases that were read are TGTGCCAAACAGAGCGGGAGAATGGGCAATGAG.

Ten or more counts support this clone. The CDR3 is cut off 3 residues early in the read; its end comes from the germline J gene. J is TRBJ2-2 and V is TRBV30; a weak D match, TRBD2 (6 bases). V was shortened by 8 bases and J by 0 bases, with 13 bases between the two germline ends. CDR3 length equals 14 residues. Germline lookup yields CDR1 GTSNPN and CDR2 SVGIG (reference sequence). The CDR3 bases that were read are TGTGCCCGACCTAGCGAGTCGAACACCGGGGAG. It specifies CARPSESNTGE. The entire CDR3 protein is CARPSESNTGELFF.

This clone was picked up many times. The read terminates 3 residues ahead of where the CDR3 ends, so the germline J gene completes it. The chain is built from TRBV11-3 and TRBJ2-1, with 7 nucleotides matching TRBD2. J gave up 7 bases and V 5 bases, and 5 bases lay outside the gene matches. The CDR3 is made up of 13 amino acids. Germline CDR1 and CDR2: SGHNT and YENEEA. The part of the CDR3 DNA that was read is TGTGCCAGCAGCGCGGGACTACTTAATGAG. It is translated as CASSAGLLNE. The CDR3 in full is CASSAGLLNEQFF.

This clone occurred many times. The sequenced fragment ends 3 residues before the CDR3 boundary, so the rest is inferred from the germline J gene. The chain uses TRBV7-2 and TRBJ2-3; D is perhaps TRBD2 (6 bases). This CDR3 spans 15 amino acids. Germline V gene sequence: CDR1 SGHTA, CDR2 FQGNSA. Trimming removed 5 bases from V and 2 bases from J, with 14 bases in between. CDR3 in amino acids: CASSGLGGSTDTQYF. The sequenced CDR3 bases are TGTGCCAGCAGCGGCCTGGGGGGATCCACAGATACG.

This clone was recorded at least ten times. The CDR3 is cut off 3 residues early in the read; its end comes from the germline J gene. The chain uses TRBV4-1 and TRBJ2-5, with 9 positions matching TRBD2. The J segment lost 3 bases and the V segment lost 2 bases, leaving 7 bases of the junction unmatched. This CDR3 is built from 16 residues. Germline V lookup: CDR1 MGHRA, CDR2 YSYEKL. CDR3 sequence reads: CASSQLAGGPEETQYF. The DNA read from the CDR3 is TGCGCCAGCAGCCAACTGGCGGGAGGGCCGGAAGAGACC.

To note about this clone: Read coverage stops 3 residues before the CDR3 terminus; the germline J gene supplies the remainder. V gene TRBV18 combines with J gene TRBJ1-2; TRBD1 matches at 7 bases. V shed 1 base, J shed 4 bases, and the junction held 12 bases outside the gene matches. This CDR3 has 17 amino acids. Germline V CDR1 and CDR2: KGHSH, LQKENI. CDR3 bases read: TGTGCCAGCTCACCACTGACAGGGCCACCCTCCGGCTATGGC. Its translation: CASSPLTGPPSGYG. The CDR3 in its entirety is CASSPLTGPPSGYGYTF.

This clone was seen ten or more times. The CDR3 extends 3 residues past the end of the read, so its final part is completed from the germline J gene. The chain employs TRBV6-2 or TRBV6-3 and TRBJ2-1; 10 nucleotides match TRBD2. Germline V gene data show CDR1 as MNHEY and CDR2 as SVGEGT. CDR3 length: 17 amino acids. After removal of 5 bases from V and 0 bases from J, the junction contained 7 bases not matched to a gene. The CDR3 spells CASSPWSGRASYNEQFF. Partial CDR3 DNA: TGTGCCAGCAGTCCGTGGAGCGGGAGGGCCTCCTACAATGAG.

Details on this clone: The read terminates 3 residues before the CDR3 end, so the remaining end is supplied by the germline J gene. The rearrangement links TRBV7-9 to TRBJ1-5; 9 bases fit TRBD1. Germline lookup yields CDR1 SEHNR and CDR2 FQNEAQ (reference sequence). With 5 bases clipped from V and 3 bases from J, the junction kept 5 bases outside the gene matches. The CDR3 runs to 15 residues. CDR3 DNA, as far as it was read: TGTGCCAGCAGCCACGGACAGGGGAACAATCAGCCC. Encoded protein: CASSHGQGNNQP. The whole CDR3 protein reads CASSHGQGNNQPQHF.

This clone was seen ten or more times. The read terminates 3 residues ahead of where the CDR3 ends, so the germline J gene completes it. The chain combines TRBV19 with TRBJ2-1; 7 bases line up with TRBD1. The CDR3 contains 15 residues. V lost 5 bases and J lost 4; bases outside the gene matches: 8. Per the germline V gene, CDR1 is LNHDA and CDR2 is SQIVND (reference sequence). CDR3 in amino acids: CASSANRGWYNEQFF. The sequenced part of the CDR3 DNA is TGTGCCAGTAGTGCGAACAGGGGATGGTACAATGAG.

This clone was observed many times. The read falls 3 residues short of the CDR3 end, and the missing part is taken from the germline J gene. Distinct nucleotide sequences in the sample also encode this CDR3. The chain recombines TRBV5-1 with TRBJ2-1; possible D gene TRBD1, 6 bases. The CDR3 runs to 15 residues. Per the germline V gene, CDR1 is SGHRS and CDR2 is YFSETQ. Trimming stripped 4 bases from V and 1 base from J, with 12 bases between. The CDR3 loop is CASSPGQGSYNEQFF. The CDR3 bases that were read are TGCGCCAGCAGCCCGGGACAAGGATCCTACAATGAG.

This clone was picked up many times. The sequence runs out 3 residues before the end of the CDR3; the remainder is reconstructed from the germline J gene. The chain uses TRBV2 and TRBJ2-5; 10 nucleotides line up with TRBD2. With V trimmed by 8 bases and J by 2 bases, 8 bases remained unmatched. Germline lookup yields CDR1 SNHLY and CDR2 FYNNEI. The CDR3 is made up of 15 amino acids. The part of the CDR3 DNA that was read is TGTGCCAGCTCAAAGGGACTAGCGCTTCAAGAGACC. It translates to CASSKGLALQET. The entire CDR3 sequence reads CASSKGLALQETQYF.

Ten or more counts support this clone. Partial CDR3 DNA: TGCAGTGCTCCCTATGGTCGGGGAACTAGCACAGATACG. This encodes CSAPYGRGTSTDT. The whole CDR3 sequence is CSAPYGRGTSTDTQYF. The rearrangement uses TRBV20-1 and TRBJ2-3; D perhaps matches TRBD2 (5 bases). The read stops 3 residues short of the end of the CDR3; the missing end is completed from the germline J gene. V was trimmed by 5 bases and J by 0 bases, leaving 18 bases between them. Germline V gives CDR1 DFQATT, CDR2 SNEGSKA (reference sequence). The CDR3 is made up of 16 amino acids.

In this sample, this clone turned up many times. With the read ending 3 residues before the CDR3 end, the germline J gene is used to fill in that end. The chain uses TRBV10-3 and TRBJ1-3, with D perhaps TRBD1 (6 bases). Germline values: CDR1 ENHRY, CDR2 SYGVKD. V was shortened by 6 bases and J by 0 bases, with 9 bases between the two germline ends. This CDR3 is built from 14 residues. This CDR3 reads CAIRDSISGNTIYF. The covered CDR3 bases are TGTGCCATCAGGGACAGTATCTCTGGAAACACC.

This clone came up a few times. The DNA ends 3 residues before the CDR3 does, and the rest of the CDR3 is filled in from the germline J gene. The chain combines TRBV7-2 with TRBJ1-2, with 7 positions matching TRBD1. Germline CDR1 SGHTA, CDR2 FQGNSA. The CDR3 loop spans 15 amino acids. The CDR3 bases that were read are TGTGCCAGCAGCTTAGGGACAGGTAATTCTTACGAC. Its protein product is CASSLGTGNSYD. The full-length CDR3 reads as CASSLGTGNSYDYTF. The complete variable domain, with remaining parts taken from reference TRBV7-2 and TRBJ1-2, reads GAGVSQSPSNKVTEKGKDVELRCDPISGHTALYWYRQSLGQGLEFLIYFQGNSAPDKSGLPSDRFSAERTGGSVSTLTIQRTQQEDSAVYLCASSLGTGNSYDYTFGSGTRLTVV.

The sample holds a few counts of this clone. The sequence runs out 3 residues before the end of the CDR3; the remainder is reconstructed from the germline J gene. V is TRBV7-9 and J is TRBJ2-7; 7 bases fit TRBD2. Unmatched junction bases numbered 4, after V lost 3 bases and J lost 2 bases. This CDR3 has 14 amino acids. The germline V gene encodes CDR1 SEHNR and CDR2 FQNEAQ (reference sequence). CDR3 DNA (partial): TGTGCCAGCAGCTTGGGGCTAGCGGCCTACGAG. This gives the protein CASSLGLAAYE. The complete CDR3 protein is CASSLGLAAYEQYF.

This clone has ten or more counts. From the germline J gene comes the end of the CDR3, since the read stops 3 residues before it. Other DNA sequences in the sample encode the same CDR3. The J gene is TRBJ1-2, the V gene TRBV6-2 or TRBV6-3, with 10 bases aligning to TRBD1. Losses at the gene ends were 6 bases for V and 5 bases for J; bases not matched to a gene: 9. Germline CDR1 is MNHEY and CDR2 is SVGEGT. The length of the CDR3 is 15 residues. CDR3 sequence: CASRLPGQGHYGYTF. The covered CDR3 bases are TGTGCCAGCAGGCTTCCGGGACAGGGGCATTATGGC.